Detailed here is one TCR beta chain. This clone has only one observation. It lacks a known antigen. No quality values exist for individual bases; no much larger clone is one base distant. The CDR3 contains 15 residues, cysteine and phenylalanine counted. Only the CDR3 part of the read is kept: 45 bases, read in frame from the first base. The germline ends are 13 bases apart after V is trimmed by 0 bases and J by 5 bases. Taken from the germline V gene, the CDR1 and CDR2 loops are MGHDK and SYGVNS. These data originate in a study of shared clonotypes between healthy human individuals (dated by TCRdb to 2019 to 2021). For the wider study: Three men and a couple of women, aged 18 to 49 years, made up the cohort. For each donor, three plates each were used for CD4 naive and CD4 memory, two plates were used for CD8 naive, and one plate was used for CD8 memory. To estimate repertoire size and how much clonotype sharing occurs between individuals, the study deeply sequenced the blood TCR repertoires of about 5 healthy adults. Different laboratories and diverse techniques were used to prepare libraries and sequence TCR repertoires, to increase sequencing depth and limit assay-specific biases. Per donor, leukapheresis produced somewhere between about 0.9 and 9.5 billion PBMCs.

General findings and caveats noted by the study authors: Estimated clonotype richness was generally larger for naive than for memory subsets. Compared with non-shared clonotypes, the clonotypes found in all four sorted-subset donors had higher generation probabilities. Sharing across a few donors was observed for approximately 5% of naive CD4, less than 4% of naive CD8, about 2.3% of memory CD4, and roughly 0.4% of memory CD8 clonotypes. Sampling was restricted to blood, and TCR repertoires in tissue are likely to differ from TCR repertoires in blood. Incomplete sequencing was indicated by rarefaction of sorted-subset datasets, despite the large sequencing depth. Because the study included only a small number of donors, the genetic and exposure-history diversity represented was limited. Pairwise subsampling led to the expectation that sequencing depth would affect the degree of clonotype sharing among donors.

CD8 naive samples were obtained by positive selection for CCR7 among CD45RO-negative cells, yielding a CD45RA+CCR7+ population from which TemRA cells were excluded. Healthy HIV-negative adults with no recently reported acute infections or vaccinations were included as donors. All donors were Caucasian adults living in Nashville, Tennessee, USA. Blood was collected by leukapheresis, and PBMCs were isolated by Ficoll-Histopaque density gradient centrifugation and then cryopreserved in liquid nitrogen vapor phase. Purity and quantity of every magnetically sorted T cell population were checked by analytical flow cytometry. Genomic DNA was isolated from each sorted fraction and quantified by UV absorbance on a Nanodrop 2000c. TCR CDR3 regions were amplified from genomic DNA by multiplex PCR using the deep immunoSEQ assay. Extracted genomic DNA from each cell subset was distributed evenly across all wells of several immunoSEQ 96-well plates, and each plate was treated as a replicate. Each replicate PCR for sorted subsets received about 200 ng genomic DNA, equal to about 30,000 T cell genomes. The purified libraries were quantified using a Qubit 3.0 fluorometer, sized with a Bioanalyzer 2100, and then quantified again using the KAPA Library Quantification kit. Each immunoSEQ 96-well plate was sequenced on its own single-read 150-cycle Illumina NextSeq 550 flow cell. The authors' analysis ran thus. Because the immunoSEQ output held only junctional sequences and lacked quality scores, the filtering could not match the filtering applied to full-length reads. To assign V/J genes and CDR3, sequences were annotated against IMGT germline references using PyIR, a Python wrapper for IgBLAST v1.9. Reads were filtered out if the reads had weak V/J assignments (E-value above 1e-6), no CDR3, stop codons, out-of-frame junctions, or ambiguous translated residues. V3J clonotypes were defined as sequences sharing the same inferred V gene, J gene, and CDR3 amino acid sequence. Percentage overlap between repertoires was computed as shared unique clonotypes divided by the size of the smaller repertoire. Three approaches were used to assess repertoire richness: RTK rarefaction, the Chao1 estimator, and Recon v2.1 estimates of unobserved clonotypes. Generation probabilities for all TCRbeta clonotypes obtained by the gDNA method from a handful of donors were computed using OLGA. Held by TCRdb, this immuneACCESS table contains in-frame sequences only and omits some clones. Under half of the omission traces to an unresolved V gene where checked; the cause of the rest is unknown. V and J calls and clone size are copied from that table; D and trimming were computed from the DNA. The sample table records about 2,200,000 clones; roughly 91% of these occur just once. In total, the top ten clones hold roughly 1.7% of the sample.

The chain was built from TRBV25-1 and TRBJ2-5, with the D segment identity uncertain. The clonotype was recovered from a man aged 18 to 29 in good health. Some clones in this sample may be carry-over from other donors' samples. The sample comprised naive CD8+ T cells from PBMCs. The cell subset or site label on this specimen signifies: CD45RA+CCR7+. CDR3 sequence: CASSEYAGSLETQYF. The DNA sequence is as follows: TGTGCCAGCAGTGAATATGCCGGAAGCTTGGAGACCCAGTACTTC.